These 11 T cell receptor beta chains were all obtained from the same sample, sequenced in a study of human T cells and chemical hapten exposure. Time point described: patch test 1, 2 weeks after DPC sensitization. Treatment specified: therapeutic diphenylcyclopropenone sensitization with weekly scalp DPC. MiXCR was run by TCRdb on the RACE reads, yielding one entry per CDR3 protein. The sample lists about 120,000 distinct CDR3 sequences, roughly an eighth occurring once. Specimen: whole blood, collected in connection with sensitization to the hapten diphenylcyclopropenone (DPC). The receptors shown here come from a young man with alopecia areata. Some clones in this sample may be carry-over from other donors' samples.

The chain uses TRBV6-2 or TRBV6-3 and TRBJ1-2; D may be TRBD1 (6 bases). CDR1 and CDR2 from the germline V gene are MNHEY and SVGEGT. V was shortened by 6 bases and J by 5 bases, with 22 bases between the two germline ends. CDR3 size: 16 residues. This chain's CDR3 is CASRILDRFLDYGYTF. In DNA form, the CDR3 reads TGTGCCAGCAGGATACTTGACAGGTTCCTTGATTATGGCTACACCTTC.

The rearrangement links TRBV29-1 to TRBJ2-4; D gene unclear. This CDR3 has 13 residues. Between the trimmed V and J ends, which lost 4 bases and 2 bases, there was a span of 9 bases. Germline-derived CDR1 and CDR2 are SQVTM and ANQGSEA. The CDR3 sequence is CSVADPSKNIQYF. CDR3 sequence (DNA): TGCAGCGTTGCGGATCCTTCCAAAAACATTCAGTACTTC.

The sample holds a few counts of this clonotype. The chain is built from TRBV13 and TRBJ2-3; perhaps TRBD2 as D (5 bases). Germline V gene sequence: CDR1 PRHDT, CDR2 FYEKMQ (reference sequence). V gave up 4 bases and J gave up 1 base, with 24 bases separating them. This CDR3 contains 19 residues. This chain's CDR3 is CASSSVAEGLGVGTDTQYF. The CDR3 nucleotides are TGTGCCAGCAGCTCCGTGGCAGAGGGATTGGGAGTCGGCACAGATACGCAGTATTTT.

This clonotype was picked up many times. This chain connects TRBV7-6 to TRBJ2-3; 8 bases align to TRBD2. Per germline, CDR1 SGHVS and CDR2 FNYEAQ. J was trimmed by 3 bases and V by 3 bases; bases with no gene match: 8. This CDR3 has 16 residues. The CDR3 region is CASSFATGGLTDTQYF. The CDR3 coding sequence is TGTGCCAGCAGCTTTGCTACGGGGGGGCTGACAGATACGCAGTATTTT.

The genes are TRBV20-1 and TRBJ2-7; 8 bases match TRBD1. The CDR3 has 13 residues. Germline V gene data show CDR1 as DFQATT and CDR2 as SNEGSKA (reference sequence). V lost 5 bases to trimming and J lost 0 bases; unmatched junction nucleotides: 3. Here the CDR3 reads CSAEDRASYEQYF. Written as DNA, the CDR3 is TGCAGTGCTGAGGACAGGGCCTCCTACGAGCAGTACTTC.

Many counts were recorded for this clonotype. The J gene is TRBJ2-1, the V gene TRBV29-1; TRBD2 matches at 7 bases. The V gene's germline CDR1 is SQVTM and CDR2 ANQGSEA. V lost 5 bases and J lost 8; bases outside the gene matches: 6. The CDR3 has 12 amino acids. Here the CDR3 DNA reads TGCAGCGTTCGTGCGGGGGATCATGAGCAGTTCTTC. It encodes CSVRAGDHEQFF.

The V and J genes are TRBV11-3 and TRBJ2-7, with D possibly being TRBD2 (5 bases). In germline, CDR1 is SGHNT, CDR2 YENEEA. V lost 1 base to trimming and J lost 9 bases, with 10 bases between them. This CDR3 has 12 amino acids. The CDR3 sequence: CASSLGGGGQYF. CDR3 nucleotide sequence: TGTGCCAGCAGCTTAGGCGGAGGCGGGCAGTACTTC. Variable domain in full (rest from reference TRBV11-3 and TRBJ2-7): EAGVVQSPRYKIIEKKQPVAFWCNPISGHNTLYWYLQNLGQGPELLIRYENEEAVDDSQLPKDRFSAERLKGVDSTLKIQPAELGDSAVYLCASSLGGGGQYFGPGTRLTVT.

This clonotype was picked up many times. V is TRBV5-1 and J is TRBJ2-7; D might be TRBD1 (5 bases). Looked up from germline, CDR1 is SGHRS and CDR2 is YFSETQ. The CDR3 covers 14 residues. Trimming cost V 0 bases and J 0 bases, with 7 bases left between them. The CDR3 nucleotides read TGCGCCAGCAGCTTGGCAGACAGCTCCTACGAGCAGTACTTC. It yields the protein CASSLADSSYEQYF. The full variable domain, completed using reference TRBV5-1 and TRBJ2-7, is KAGVTQTPRYLIKTRGQQVTLSCSPISGHRSVSWYQQTPGQGLQFLFEYFSETQRNKGNFPGRFSGRQFSNSRSEMNVSTLELGDSALYLCASSLADSSYEQYFGPGTRLTVT.

The V and J genes are TRBV20-1 and TRBJ2-5; 9 bases match TRBD2. With V trimmed by 3 bases and J by 1 base, 12 bases remained unmatched. Per the germline V gene, CDR1 is DFQATT and CDR2 is SNEGSKA (reference sequence). CDR3 size: 17 residues. CDR3 protein: CSASTASGVSVQETQYF. In DNA, the CDR3 is TGCAGTGCTAGTACGGCTAGCGGGGTGTCAGTCCAAGAGACCCAGTACTTC.

V and J are TRBV7-2 and TRBJ1-1, with D unclear. Trimming cost V 6 bases and J 11 bases, with 13 bases left between them. Per the germline V gene, CDR1 is SGHTA and CDR2 is FQGNSA. The CDR3 consists of 11 residues. CDR3 region: CASRSAVSAFF. CDR3 DNA: TGTGCCAGCAGATCTGCAGTGAGCGCTTTCTTT. Full variable domain (rest looked up from reference TRBV7-2 and TRBJ1-1): GAGVSQSPSNKVTEKGKDVELRCDPISGHTALYWYRQSLGQGLEFLIYFQGNSAPDKSGLPSDRFSAERTGGSVSTLTIQRTQQEDSAVYLCASRSAVSAFFGQGTRLTVV.

Note on this clonotype: A junction end diverges from the germline sequence, so it may reflect a read error. The genes are TRBV6-5 and TRBJ2-7; TRBD1 agrees at 7 bases. Germline loops: CDR1 MNHEY, CDR2 SVGAGI. This CDR3 region has 13 residues. The CDR3 nucleotides are TGTGCCTGCAGACAGGGACCCTCCTACGAGCAGTACTTC. This encodes CACRQGPSYEQYF.